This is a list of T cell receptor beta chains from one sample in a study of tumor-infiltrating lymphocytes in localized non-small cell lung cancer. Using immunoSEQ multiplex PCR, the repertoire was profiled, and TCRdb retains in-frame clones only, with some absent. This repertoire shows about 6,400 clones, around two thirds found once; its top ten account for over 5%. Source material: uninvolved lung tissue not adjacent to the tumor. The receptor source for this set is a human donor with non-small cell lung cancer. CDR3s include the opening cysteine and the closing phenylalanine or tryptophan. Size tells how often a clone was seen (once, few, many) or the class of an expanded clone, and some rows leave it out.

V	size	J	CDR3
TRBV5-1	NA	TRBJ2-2	CASAGAGVINTGELFF
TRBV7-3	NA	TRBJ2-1	CASSPGIAGVTYNEQFF
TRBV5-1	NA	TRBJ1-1	CASSLADRANTEAFF
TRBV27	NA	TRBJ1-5	CASSPGAAGNQPQHF
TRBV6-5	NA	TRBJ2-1	CASSWASNEQFF
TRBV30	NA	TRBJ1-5	CAWTRTPGQPQHF
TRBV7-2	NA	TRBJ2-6	CASSLEPGANVLTF
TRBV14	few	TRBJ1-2	CASSQVTGYGYTF
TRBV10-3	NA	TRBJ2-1	CAISTSGEGNEQFF
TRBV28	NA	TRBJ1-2	CASTTGGLDYTF
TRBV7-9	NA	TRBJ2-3	CASSLSTGYTDTQYF
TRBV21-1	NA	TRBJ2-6	CASSKGTGGSGANVLTF
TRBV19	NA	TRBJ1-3	CASSLGQGGGLAGNTIYF
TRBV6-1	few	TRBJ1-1	CASSPQGPSNTEAFF
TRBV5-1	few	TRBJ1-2	CASSLEAGAGNGYTF
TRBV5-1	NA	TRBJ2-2	CASSWGGGTNTGELFF
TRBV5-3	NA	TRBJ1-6	CARSLGVGTVNSPLHF
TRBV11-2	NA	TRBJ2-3	CASSEALHDTQYF
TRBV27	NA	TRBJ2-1	CASSFLVAGNNEQFF
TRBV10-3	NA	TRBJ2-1	CAISEREGAADNEQFF
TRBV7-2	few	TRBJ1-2	CASSLARTDYYGYTF
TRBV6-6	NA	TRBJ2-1	CASRWTSGEDNEQFF
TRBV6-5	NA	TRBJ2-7	CASSSFRDSTSYEQYF
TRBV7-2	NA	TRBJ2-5	CASSGAGGQETQYF
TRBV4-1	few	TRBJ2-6	CASSQAEPSSGANVLTF
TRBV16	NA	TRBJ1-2	CASSPQPEGPQGYTF
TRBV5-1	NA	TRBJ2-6	CASSLEGSSGANVLTF
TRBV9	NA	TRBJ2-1	CASSPTGDGHGDEQFF
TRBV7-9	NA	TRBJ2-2	CASSSGHTGELFF
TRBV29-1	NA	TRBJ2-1	CSVAGNTYNEQFF
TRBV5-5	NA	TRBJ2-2	CASREEAVVGELFF
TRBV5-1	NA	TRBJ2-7	CASSFGHSGLAGGEQYF
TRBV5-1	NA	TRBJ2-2	CASDPGQGNTGELFF
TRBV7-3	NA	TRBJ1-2	CASSSGGDFNYGYTF
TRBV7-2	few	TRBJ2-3	CASSVTKTRTDTQYF
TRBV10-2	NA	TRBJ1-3	CASSGGRRTSGNTIYF
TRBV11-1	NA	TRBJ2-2	CASSRFGELFF
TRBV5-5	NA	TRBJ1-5	CASSSTGGAWGQPQHF
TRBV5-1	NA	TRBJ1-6	CASSLGQAVDSPLHF
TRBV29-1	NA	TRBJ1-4	CSVEDLTNEKLFF
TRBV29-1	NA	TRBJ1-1	CSVTPRGNTEAFF
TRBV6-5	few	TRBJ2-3	CASSYSGHTDTQYF
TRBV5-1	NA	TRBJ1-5	CASSPGGGNQPQHF
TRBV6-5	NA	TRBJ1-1	CASSYSPGGPNTEAFF
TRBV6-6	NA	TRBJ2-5	CASSYATSGQETQYF